This TCR beta chain was obtained from a study of identical twins (dated by TCRdb to about 2016). About the investigation overall: To test whether fetal clonotypes persist, this study deep-sequenced TCR alpha and beta repertoires from monozygotic twins, from unrelated adults of various ages, and from cord blood. To rule out contamination, the twin experiments were replicated at different times with different library preparation protocols. What the research found in general, with its limitations: Conclusions relied on cross-sectional statistical analysis, since the same donors could not be followed over many years. In monozygotic twins, out-of-frame TCR alpha sharing was systematically underestimated by recombination models, although the models agreed with sharing between unrelated individuals. Zero-insertion analyses could be partly confounded by invariant T cells such as MAIT and iNKT, although diverse VJ usage argued against such confounding for most clonotypes. Compared with coincidental sharing between unrelated individuals, an excess of low generation-probability sequences was observed among out-of-frame TCR alpha sequences shared between twins. Abundant cord blood beta clonotypes carried fewer insertions; young adult naive repertoires showed a weaker similar trend, while memory repertoires showed none. Excess twin sharing in beta out-of-frame sequences was weaker because fewer shared sequences lowered the signal-to-noise ratio.

The protocol used for the library was 5' RACE. Sequencing was carried out with an Illumina HiSeq 2000. Template switching introduced a universal primer binding site; the final cDNA contained a unique molecular identifier, enabling accurate counting of TCR cDNA molecules. Specific primers in the conserved constant-segment region were used to synthesize first-strand cDNA for the TCR alpha and beta chains. To control for contamination, each cDNA library was double barcoded with a SMART-Mk sample barcode plus Illumina barcodes. Two successive PCR steps introduced TruSeq adapter sequences along with Illumina sample barcodes. The Illumina HiSeq platform was used with custom primers to sequence TCR alpha and beta cDNA libraries. The paper's data handling went like this. Raw reads were processed with MiGEC to extract unique molecular identifiers, and MiXCR was used to determine CDR3 positions. Recombination models were inferred per individual with the repgenHMM and IGoR tools using an EM algorithm. Shared clonotype analysis was performed with the tcR package in R, normalizing sharing by the product of cloneset sizes. To study raw recombination free of thymic and clonal selection effects, out-of-frame nonproductive sequences were analyzed. TCRdb reworked the public reads: Q25 trimming with fastp, MiXCR clone assembly, productive beta chains retained. Each CDR3 protein gets just one entry, which takes the most common genes and DNA from the rows behind it. The V and J calls were not made by the authors but by TCRdb's processing. The table for this sample lists some 500,000 distinct CDR3 sequences; around an eighth of them were counted only once. The biggest ten clones account for approximately 0.9% of the sample.

Only healthy Caucasian donors were included. The twin cohort comprised three pairs of female monozygotic twins, all aged roughly 18 to 29 years. Positive isolation kits from Invitrogen were used to isolate the CD4+ and CD8+ T cell populations. Regarding this clonotype: Its antigen remains unidentified. No base-level quality is on record; no much larger clone is a single base apart.

The data were also submitted as part of a second study, on yellow fever vaccine responses in identical twins. That second publication adds: The T cell response to vaccination in identical twins was reported by the authors to appear partly convergent and partly personalized. In identical twins, the study followed T cell clones that responded to the vaccine with precision.

This receptor was obtained from a woman aged 18-29 years in good health. Material: CD4+ T cells sorted from blood.

At the DNA level, the sequence is TGTGCCACCAGTAGTGGTGTTGAGACCCAGTACTTC. This encodes CATSSGVETQYF. The chain uses TRBV24-1 and TRBJ2-5; the D gene lacks a confident call. Sequences KGHDR (CDR1) and SFDVKD (CDR2) are obtained from the germline V gene. A distance of 9 bases separates the germline ends of V and J, which lose 6 bases and 5 bases respectively. From the cysteine up to the phenylalanine, the CDR3 has a length of 12 residues. Here the CDR3 DNA is all that survives: 36 bases in frame from base 1.